The 20 T cell receptor beta chains below come from one sample, sequenced in a study of blood T cell repertoires in COVID-19. Sequencing was performed with immunoSEQ multiplex PCR; in TCRdb, only in-frame clones are kept and a portion is missing. In the table there are a few hundred thousand clones, almost 90% of which are singletons. Sequenced input: PBMCs or T cells enriched from blood (not recorded which). The receptors derive from a woman aged 50 to 65 with acute COVID-19.

The chain links TRBV3-1 (or the pseudogene TRBV3-2) to TRBJ2-7; possible D gene TRBD1, 6 bases. There are 19 residues in the CDR3. V was pared by 4 bases and J by 3 bases, with 28 bases between. The germline gives CDR1 LGHDT, CDR2 YNNKEL (reference sequence). The CDR3, as DNA: TGTGCCAGCAGCCCCGACCCGACAGGTGGATCTCCGCGGGTCTACGAGCAGTACTTC. The encoded protein is CASSPDPTGGSPRVYEQYF.

The CDR3, as DNA: TGTGCCAGCAGAAACAGGGTCCACGAGCAGTACTTC. The encoded protein is CASRNRVHEQYF. The chain combines TRBV27 with TRBJ2-7, with D possibly TRBD1 on 6 matching bases. The CDR3 contains 12 residues. The V gene's germline CDR1 is MNHEY and CDR2 SMNVEV (reference sequence). V lost 6 bases to trimming and J lost 5 bases, with 11 bases between them.

V usage is TRBV29-1 and J usage is TRBJ2-1; tentative D call: TRBD2 (5 bases). The CDR3 consists of 14 residues. Between the trimmed V and J ends, which lost 8 bases and 1 base, there was a span of 15 bases. The germline V gene has CDR1 SQVTM and CDR2 ANQGSEA. CDR3 loop: CSIVSGSSYNEQFF. The CDR3 DNA is TGCAGCATTGTATCGGGGAGTTCCTACAATGAGCAGTTCTTC.

This rearrangement joins TRBV5-1 to TRBJ2-6; D may be TRBD1 (6 bases). CDR3 length equals 18 residues. V dropped 1 base and J dropped 2 bases, with 16 bases sitting between them. Germline values: CDR1 SGHRS, CDR2 YFSETQ. Written as DNA, the CDR3 is TGCGCCAGCAGCTTGACTTCAGGGGTGGTTGCTGGGGCCAACGTCCTGACTTTC. Amino acid sequence: CASSLTSGVVAGANVLTF.

This clone appeared many times. The V gene is TRBV7-8, the J gene TRBJ2-7, with 8 bases lining up with TRBD1. Looked up from germline, CDR1 is SGHVS and CDR2 is FQNEAQ. The CDR3 is made up of 14 amino acids. The V and J ends lost 1 base and 6 bases, in that order; junction bases with no gene match: 5. In DNA form, the CDR3 reads TGTGCCAGCAGCTTAGACAGGGGGTGGGGCGAGCAGTACTTC. It is translated as CASSLDRGWGEQYF.

This chain joins TRBV15 and TRBJ2-1; D is possibly TRBD2 (6 bases). V was clipped by 1 base and J by 3 bases, with 13 bases between them. This CDR3 spans 16 amino acids. CDR1 is LNHNV and CDR2 is YYDKDF in the germline V gene (reference sequence). CDR3 nucleotide sequence: TGTGCCACCAGCAGAGGCGGGGTATACGGCTACAATGAGCAGTTCTTC. It encodes CATSRGGVYGYNEQFF.

The chain has TRBV11-2 and TRBJ2-6; possible D gene TRBD1, 8 bases. Trimming pared 5 bases from V and 4 bases from J, leaving 15 bases between. Germline loops: CDR1 SGHAT, CDR2 FQNNGV. The CDR3 length is 16 residues. CDR3 in DNA: TGTGCCAGCAGCCACAGGGGGGGCTCCGGGGCCAACGTCCTGACTTTC. Protein sequence: CASSHRGGSGANVLTF.

This chain links TRBV7-2 with TRBJ2-7, with a possible D match to TRBD2 (6 bases). With 5 bases removed from V and 0 bases from J, the gap between germline ends came to 14 bases. CDR3 length equals 15 residues. Germline CDR1 and CDR2: SGHTA and FQGNSA. CDR3 sequence (DNA): TGTGCCAGCAGCCCCCGCGGGGCGAGCTCCTACGAGCAGTACTTC. Its protein is CASSPRGASSYEQYF. Full variable domain (rest looked up from reference TRBV7-2 and TRBJ2-7): GAGVSQSPSNKVTEKGKDVELRCDPISGHTALYWYRQSLGQGLEFLIYFQGNSAPDKSGLPSDRFSAERTGGSVSTLTIQRTQQEDSAVYLCASSPRGASSYEQYFGPGTRLTVT.

The chain links TRBV7-3 to TRBJ2-2, with TRBD2 identical over 8 bases. The CDR3 extends over 16 amino acids. Losses at the gene ends were 1 base for V and 4 bases for J; bases not matched to a gene: 5. Germline V lookup: CDR1 SGHTA, CDR2 FQGTGA. CDR3 nucleotide sequence: TGTGCCAGCAGCTTAAATAGCGGGGCTTTCACCGGGGAGCTGTTTTTT. It specifies CASSLNSGAFTGELFF.

The gene calls are TRBV3-1 (or the pseudogene TRBV3-2) and TRBJ2-2, with TRBD2 matching over 14 bases. With V trimmed by 3 bases and J by 6 bases, 3 bases remained unmatched. The CDR3 is made up of 16 amino acids. Per the germline V gene, CDR1 is LGHDT and CDR2 is YNNKEL (reference sequence). This chain's CDR3 is CASSQGLAGVAGELFF. CDR3 bases: TGTGCCAGCAGCCAGGGACTAGCGGGAGTGGCCGGGGAGCTGTTTTTT.

The chain has TRBV4-3 and TRBJ2-7, with TRBD2 identical over 7 bases. V was pared by 4 bases and J by 0 bases, with 12 bases of the junction left unmatched. The length of the CDR3 is 17 residues. Germline V gives CDR1 LGHNA, CDR2 YSLEER. CDR3 DNA sequence: TGCGCCAGCAGCCGCGCTCCAGGGCGGGGGAGCTCCTACGAGCAGTACTTC. Translated, it gives CASSRAPGRGSSYEQYF.

This chain joins TRBV4-1 and TRBJ2-7; tentatively, D is TRBD2 (6 bases). From germline, CDR1 is MGHRA and CDR2 YSYEKL. The V end lost 0 bases, the J end lost 3 bases, and 12 bases lay between the germline ends. This CDR3 comprises 15 residues. The CDR3 nucleotides are TGCGCCAGCAGCCAAGATAGCGAGACTAGCTACGAGCAGTACTTC. As protein: CASSQDSETSYEQYF.

Written as DNA, the CDR3 is TGTGCCAGCAGTGCCGTACTAGTCCATGAGCAGTTCTTC. Encoded protein: CASSAVLVHEQFF. The chain uses TRBV27 and TRBJ2-1; possibly TRBD2 for D (5 bases). The V and J ends lost 5 bases and 8 bases respectively, with 13 bases between them. The V gene's germline CDR1 is MNHEY and CDR2 SMNVEV (reference sequence). The length of the CDR3 is 13 residues.

This chain links TRBV24-1 with TRBJ2-7; TRBD1 agrees at 10 bases. Germline assignment: CDR1 KGHDR and CDR2 SFDVKD. The CDR3 is 14 residues long. The CDR3 protein is CATSDLTDRGPGIV. The CDR3 nucleotides are TGTGCCACCAGTGACCTAACAGACAGGGGGCCAGGTATCGTC.

The V gene is TRBV5-4, the J gene TRBJ2-4; TRBD2 might be the D (5 bases). CDR3 length equals 14 residues. CDR1 and CDR2 (germline): SGHNT, YYREEE (reference sequence). Trimming stripped 0 bases from V and 3 bases from J, with 7 bases between. The CDR3 spells CASSLDGDKNIQYF. CDR3 coding DNA: TGTGCCAGCAGCTTGGACGGGGACAAAAACATTCAGTACTTC.

This chain uses TRBV4-2 with TRBJ2-1; maybe TRBD2 (7 bases). Trimming pared 6 bases from V and 4 bases from J, leaving 19 bases between. This CDR3 comprises 16 residues. Germline assignment: CDR1 LGHNA and CDR2 YNFKEQ. In DNA, the CDR3 is TGTGCCAGCAGATCCCTTGGGGGGGGGACATACAATGAGCAGTTCTTC. It is translated as CASRSLGGGTYNEQFF.

This chain uses TRBV6-5 with TRBJ1-2, with unresolved D. This CDR3 contains 13 residues. Germline V gives CDR1 MNHEY, CDR2 SVGAGI. Trimming took 0 bases from V and 8 from J, leaving 10 bases between them. The CDR3: CASSYSGSRGYTF. CDR3 in DNA: TGTGCCAGCAGTTACTCCGGGTCTCGAGGCTACACCTTC.

This clone was found once. The V gene is TRBV27, the J gene TRBJ1-1; TRBD1 is a possible D gene (6 bases). The CDR3 runs 13 residues. Per germline, CDR1 MNHEY and CDR2 SMNVEV (reference sequence). Trimming shortened V by 5 bases and J by 5 bases, and 12 bases separated the two germline ends. CDR3 bases: TGTGCCAGCAGTACAGGGTTGCAGACTGAAGCTTTCTTT. Protein product: CASSTGLQTEAFF.

This chain joins TRBV2 and TRBJ2-5; D remains unclear. Deletions cut 7 bases from V and 4 bases from J, with 13 bases between. Looked up from germline, CDR1 is SNHLY and CDR2 is FYNNEI. This CDR3 comprises 13 residues. CDR3 sequence: CASIFGPGETQYF. CDR3 coding DNA: TGTGCCAGCATCTTTGGCCCGGGAGAGACCCAGTACTTC. The complete variable domain, with remaining parts taken from reference TRBV2 and TRBJ2-5, reads EPEVTQTPSHQVTQMGQEVILRCVPISNHLYFYWYRQILGQKVEFLVSFYNNEISEKSEIFDDQFSVERPDGSNFTLKIRSTKLEDSAMYFCASIFGPGETQYFGPGTRLLVL.

The chain uses TRBV27 and TRBJ1-1; 8 nucleotides line up with TRBD1. The V segment lost 4 bases and the J segment 4 bases; nucleotides outside the gene matches: 5. Germline V CDR1 and CDR2: MNHEY, SMNVEV (reference sequence). The CDR3 has 14 residues. Here the CDR3 reads CASSSLTGGTEAFF. The CDR3 DNA follows: TGTGCCAGCAGTTCCCTCACAGGGGGCACTGAAGCTTTCTTT.